These 9 T cell receptor beta chains came from one sample sequenced in a study of T cells after yellow fever vaccination. TCRdb recomputed calls from the 5' RACE reads with MiXCR, one row per CDR3 protein. The table has about 260,000 distinct CDR3 sequences, approximately 3.8% seen once. The sample consisted of PBMCs, taken 15 days after the yellow fever booster vaccination. These receptors all come from a man younger than 35 who received the YFV17D yellow fever vaccine.

This clonotype was seen many times. The chain couples TRBV6-6 to TRBJ1-1; 7 bases map to TRBD1. CDR3 length: 14 residues. Losses at the gene ends were 5 bases for V and 4 bases for J; bases not matched to a gene: 7. Per germline, CDR1 MNHNY and CDR2 SVGAGI (reference sequence). In DNA form, the CDR3 reads TGTGCCAGCAGTCCACAGGGGTACAGCACTGAAGCTTTCTTT. Translation gives CASSPQGYSTEAFF.

This clonotype occurred many times. V usage is TRBV5-1 and J usage is TRBJ2-1; D possibly corresponds to TRBD2 (5 bases). Germline lookup yields CDR1 SGHRS and CDR2 YFSETQ. The CDR3 sequence is 16 residues long. V lost 4 bases to trimming and J lost 6 bases, with 20 bases between them. CDR3 nucleotide sequence: TGCGCCAGCAGCACTGTAGTGCCTAGCTTCCTCAATGAGCAGTTCTTC. Amino acids: CASSTVVPSFLNEQFF.

This clonotype was observed a few times. The rearrangement joins TRBV5-1 to TRBJ2-1; D might be TRBD1 (5 bases). This CDR3 spans 17 amino acids. CDR1 and CDR2 from the germline V gene are SGHRS and YFSETQ. V shed 2 bases and J shed 0 bases, with 15 bases lying between them. CDR3 DNA: TGCGCCAGCAGCTTAGGACATCACCTGAGCTCCTACAATGAGCAGTTCTTC. It yields the protein CASSLGHHLSSYNEQFF. The variable domain in full, completed from reference TRBV5-1 and TRBJ2-1, reads KAGVTQTPRYLIKTRGQQVTLSCSPISGHRSVSWYQQTPGQGLQFLFEYFSETQRNKGNFPGRFSGRQFSNSRSEMNVSTLELGDSALYLCASSLGHHLSSYNEQFFGPGTRLTVL.

This clonotype appeared many times. The chain employs TRBV20-1 and TRBJ1-5, with no clear D. This CDR3 comprises 13 residues. V was shortened by 6 bases and J by 5 bases, with 14 bases between the two germline ends. In germline, CDR1 is DFQATT, CDR2 SNEGSKA (reference sequence). CDR3 sequence: CSAPTSRDQPQHF. CDR3 coding DNA: TGCAGTGCCCCTACAAGTAGGGATCAGCCCCAGCATTTT.

This clonotype was recorded many times. The chain couples TRBV20-1 to TRBJ2-5, with TRBD2 as a possible D gene (5 bases). The V gene lost 6 bases and the J gene lost 3 bases, with 8 bases spanning the gap. The CDR3 length is 11 residues. CDR1 is DFQATT, CDR2 SNEGSKA, per germline (reference sequence). CDR3 sequence reads: CSALLEETQYF. In DNA, the CDR3 is TGCAGTGCCCTACTAGAAGAGACCCAGTACTTC.

This clonotype was seen many times. The chain carries TRBV2 and TRBJ2-4, with TRBD2 identical over 8 bases. This CDR3 has 13 residues. Germline assignment: CDR1 SNHLY and CDR2 FYNNEI. The V and J ends lost 8 bases and 1 base, in that order; junction bases with no gene match: 1. CDR3 residues: CASRGGAKNIQYF. The DNA of the CDR3 is TGTGCCAGCCGGGGGGGTGCCAAAAACATTCAGTACTTC. Variable domain in full (rest from reference TRBV2 and TRBJ2-4): EPEVTQTPSHQVTQMGQEVILRCVPISNHLYFYWYRQILGQKVEFLVSFYNNEISEKSEIFDDQFSVERPDGSNFTLKIRSTKLEDSAMYFCASRGGAKNIQYFGAGTRLSVL.

The rearrangement joins TRBV2 to TRBJ2-7; D unclear. CDR1 SNHLY and CDR2 FYNNEI come from the germline V gene. Trimming took 7 bases from V and 5 from J, leaving 9 bases between them. CDR3 length: 11 amino acids. The CDR3 protein is CASTFLNEQYF. The CDR3 nucleotides read TGTGCCAGCACCTTCTTGAACGAGCAGTACTTC.

This clonotype was detected ten times or more. The CDR3 spells CSVVPGRDFYEQYF. Here the CDR3 DNA reads TGCAGCGTTGTCCCAGGCCGGGACTTCTACGAGCAGTACTTC. The V gene is TRBV29-1, the J gene TRBJ2-7; weak D call: TRBD2 (6 bases). V lost 4 bases, J lost 3 bases, and 16 bases lay in between. The CDR3 has 14 amino acids. Per germline, CDR1 SQVTM and CDR2 ANQGSEA.

This clonotype was observed many times. V gene TRBV11-2 combines with J gene TRBJ2-3; D is undetermined. The germline gives CDR1 SGHAT, CDR2 FQNNGV. Trimming removed 6 bases from V and 6 bases from J, with 10 bases in between. The length of the CDR3 is 12 residues. For the CDR3, the DNA is TGTGCCAGCAGTACGAGCGTCGATACGCAGTATTTT. Amino acid sequence: CASSTSVDTQYF. The full variable domain, with the rest looked up from reference TRBV11-2 and TRBJ2-3, is EAGVAQSPRYKIIEKRQSVAFWCNPISGHATLYWYQQILGQGPKLLIQFQNNGVVDDSQLPKDRFSAERLKGVDSTLKIQPAKLEDSAVYLCASSTSVDTQYFGPGTRLTVL.